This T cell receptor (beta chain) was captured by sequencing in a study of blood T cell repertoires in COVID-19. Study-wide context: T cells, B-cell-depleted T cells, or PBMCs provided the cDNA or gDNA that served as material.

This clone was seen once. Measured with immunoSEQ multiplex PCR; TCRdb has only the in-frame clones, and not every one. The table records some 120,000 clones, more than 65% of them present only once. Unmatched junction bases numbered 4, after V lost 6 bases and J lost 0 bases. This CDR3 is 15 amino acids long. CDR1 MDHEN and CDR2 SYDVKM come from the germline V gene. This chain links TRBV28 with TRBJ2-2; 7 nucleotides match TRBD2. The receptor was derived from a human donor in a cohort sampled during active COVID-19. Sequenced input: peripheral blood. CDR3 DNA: TGTGCCAGCAGAGAGAGCGGGACGAACACCGGGGAGCTGTTTTTT. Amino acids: CASRESGTNTGELFF.